This T cell receptor beta chain derives from a study of cytomegalovirus exposure and HLA in healthy donors. The CDR3 is made up of 13 amino acids. From germline, CDR1 is SGHTA and CDR2 FQGNSA. Trimming stripped 0 bases from V and 3 bases from J, with 6 bases between. Whole-study results and caveats: The majority of TCR sequences were rare, yet some public TCRs appeared in many donors.

Primers: 60 Vbeta forward and 13 Jbeta reverse. Only in-frame clones appear in the TCRdb table, and some are missing; sequencing was by immunoSEQ multiplex PCR. Of approximately 150,000 clones detected, roughly 80% appear once; the ten largest clones hold approximately 4.2%. About this clone: Its target is unknown.

Whereas donors were nominally healthy upon sampling, unrecorded immune exposures were probable. The sequence was collected from a middle-aged woman in good health and CMV-seropositive. The material sequenced was PBMCs. The chain couples TRBV7-2 to TRBJ2-7; possibly TRBD1 for D (5 bases). The CDR3 loop reads CASSLAGVYEQYF. CDR3 in DNA: TGTGCCAGCAGCTTAGCAGGGGTCTACGAGCAGTACTTC.